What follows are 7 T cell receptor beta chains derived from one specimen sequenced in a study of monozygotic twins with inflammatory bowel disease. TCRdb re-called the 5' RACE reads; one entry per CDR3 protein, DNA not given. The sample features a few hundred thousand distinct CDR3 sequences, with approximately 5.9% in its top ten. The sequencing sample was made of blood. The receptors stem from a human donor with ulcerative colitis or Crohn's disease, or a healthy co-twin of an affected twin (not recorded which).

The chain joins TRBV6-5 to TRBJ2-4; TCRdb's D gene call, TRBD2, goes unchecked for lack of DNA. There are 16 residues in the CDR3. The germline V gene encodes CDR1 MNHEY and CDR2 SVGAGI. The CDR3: CASSPTRTSGENIQYF.

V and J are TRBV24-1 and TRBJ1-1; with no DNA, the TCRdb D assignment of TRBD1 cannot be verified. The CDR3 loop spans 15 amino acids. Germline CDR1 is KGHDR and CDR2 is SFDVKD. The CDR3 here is CATSTTGGAGTEAFF.

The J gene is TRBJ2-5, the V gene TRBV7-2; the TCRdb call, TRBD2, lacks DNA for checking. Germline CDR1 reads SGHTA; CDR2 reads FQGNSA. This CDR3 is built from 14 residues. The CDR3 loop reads CASSSQGGKETQYF. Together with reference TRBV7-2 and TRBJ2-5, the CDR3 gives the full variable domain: GAGVSQSPSNKVTEKGKDVELRCDPISGHTALYWYRQSLGQGLEFLIYFQGNSAPDKSGLPSDRFSAERTGGSVSTLTIQRTQQEDSAVYLCASSSQGGKETQYFGPGTRLLVL.

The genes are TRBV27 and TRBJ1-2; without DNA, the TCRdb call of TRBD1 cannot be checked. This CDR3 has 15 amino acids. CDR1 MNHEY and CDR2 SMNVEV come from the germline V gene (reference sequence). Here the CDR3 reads CASSLLGQGIGGYTF.

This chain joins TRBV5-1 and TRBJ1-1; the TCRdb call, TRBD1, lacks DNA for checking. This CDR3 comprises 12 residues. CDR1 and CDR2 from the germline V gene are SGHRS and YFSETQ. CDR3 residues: CASSFRGAEAFF. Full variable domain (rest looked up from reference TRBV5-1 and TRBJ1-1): KAGVTQTPRYLIKTRGQQVTLSCSPISGHRSVSWYQQTPGQGLQFLFEYFSETQRNKGNFPGRFSGRQFSNSRSEMNVSTLELGDSALYLCASSFRGAEAFFGQGTRLTVV.

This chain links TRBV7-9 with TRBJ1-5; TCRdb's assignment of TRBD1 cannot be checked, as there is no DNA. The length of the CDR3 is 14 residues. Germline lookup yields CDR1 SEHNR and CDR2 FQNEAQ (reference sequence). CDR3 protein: CASSPGGHNQPQHF.

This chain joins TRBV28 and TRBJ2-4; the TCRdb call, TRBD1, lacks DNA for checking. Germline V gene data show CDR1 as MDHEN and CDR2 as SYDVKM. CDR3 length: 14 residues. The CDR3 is CASRSPGQATIRDF.